Listed below are T cell receptor beta chains from one sample, sequenced in a study of cytomegalovirus exposure and HLA in healthy donors. Generated by immunoSEQ multiplex PCR, the TCRdb table keeps only in-frame clones and is missing some. In the table there are 150,000 to 200,000 clones, around 83% of which are singletons. The sample consisted of PBMCs. Source of these receptors: a woman aged 40 to 50 in good health and CMV-seronegative. Both conserved end residues are part of each CDR3. The order of the fields is D gene, J gene, V gene, clone size, CDR3 protein, CDR3 DNA. D genes are given only for firm matches. Some rows have no size entry. The others give once, few or many, or a class for an expanded clone.

d_call: .; j_call: TRBJ2-1; v_call: TRBV4-3; clone_size: once; cdr3_aa: CASSQELQAHWREQFF; cdr3_nt: TGCGCCAGCAGCCAAGAGCTACAGGCCCACTGGCGGGAGCAGTTCTTC
d_call: TRBD1; j_call: TRBJ1-2; v_call: TRBV5-1; clone_size: .; cdr3_aa: CASSMTGVLDYGYTF; cdr3_nt: TGCGCCAGCAGCATGACAGGGGTCCTCGACTATGGCTACACCTTC
d_call: TRBD1; j_call: TRBJ1-1; v_call: TRBV13; clone_size: .; cdr3_aa: CASRRKQGWDTEAFF; cdr3_nt: TGTGCCAGCAGGCGAAAACAGGGGTGGGACACTGAAGCTTTCTTT
d_call: .; j_call: TRBJ2-1; v_call: TRBV20-1; clone_size: once; cdr3_aa: CSARSDNEQFF; cdr3_nt: TGCAGTGCTAGGTCAGACAATGAGCAGTTCTTC
d_call: .; j_call: TRBJ1-2; v_call: TRBV30; clone_size: .; cdr3_aa: CAWSVFRGGYTF; cdr3_nt: TGTGCCTGGAGTGTATTCCGGGGGGGCTACACCTTC
d_call: TRBD1; j_call: TRBJ1-2; v_call: TRBV30; clone_size: .; cdr3_aa: CAWRPGQGSGYTF; cdr3_nt: TGTGCCTGGCGTCCGGGACAGGGAAGCGGCTACACCTTC
d_call: .; j_call: TRBJ1-6; v_call: TRBV15; clone_size: few; cdr3_aa: CATSRGQNNNSPLHF; cdr3_nt: TGTGCCACCAGCAGAGGGCAGAACAATAATTCACCCCTCCACTTT
d_call: .; j_call: TRBJ2-7; v_call: TRBV7-8; clone_size: .; cdr3_aa: CASSGLRGYEQYF; cdr3_nt: TGTGCCAGCAGCGGACTCCGGGGCTACGAGCAGTACTTC
d_call: TRBD1; j_call: TRBJ2-7; v_call: TRBV30; clone_size: .; cdr3_aa: CAGKTDRVSYEQYF; cdr3_nt: TGTGCCGGTAAAACGGACAGGGTCTCCTACGAGCAGTACTTC
d_call: .; j_call: TRBJ1-1; v_call: TRBV7-3; clone_size: .; cdr3_aa: CASSSLGRNTEAFF; cdr3_nt: TGTGCCAGCAGCTCCCTGGGCCGGAACACTGAAGCTTTCTTT
d_call: TRBD2; j_call: TRBJ2-2; v_call: TRBV9; clone_size: .; cdr3_aa: CASSVEGGRGSGELFF; cdr3_nt: TGTGCCAGCAGCGTAGAGGGCGGGAGAGGGTCCGGGGAGCTGTTTTTT
d_call: TRBD1; j_call: TRBJ1-1; v_call: TRBV18; clone_size: few; cdr3_aa: CASSEGQANTEAFF; cdr3_nt: TGTGCCAGCTCAGAAGGACAGGCGAACACTGAAGCTTTCTTT
d_call: TRBD1; j_call: TRBJ2-7; v_call: TRBV9; clone_size: .; cdr3_aa: CASSVGQGAIEQYF; cdr3_nt: TGTGCCAGCAGCGTTGGACAGGGGGCTATCGAGCAGTACTTC
d_call: TRBD2; j_call: TRBJ2-2; v_call: TRBV18; clone_size: .; cdr3_aa: CASSPPGLAGWQATGELFF; cdr3_nt: TGTGCCAGCTCACCACCTGGACTAGCGGGATGGCAAGCTACCGGGGAGCTGTTTTTT
d_call: TRBD1; j_call: TRBJ2-2; v_call: TRBV19; clone_size: .; cdr3_aa: CASIKQGAGTGELFF; cdr3_nt: TGTGCCAGTATTAAACAGGGGGCAGGAACCGGGGAGCTGTTTTTT
d_call: .; j_call: TRBJ2-3; v_call: TRBV4-3; clone_size: .; cdr3_aa: CASSQDRGTQYF; cdr3_nt: TGCGCCAGCAGCCAAGACAGGGGTACGCAGTATTTT
d_call: .; j_call: TRBJ1-4; v_call: TRBV9; clone_size: once; cdr3_aa: CASSPRMSNEKLFF; cdr3_nt: TGTGCCAGCAGCCCCCGAATGAGTAATGAAAAACTGTTTTTT
d_call: .; j_call: TRBJ1-2; v_call: TRBV11-2; clone_size: .; cdr3_aa: CASSSGQSLYGYTF; cdr3_nt: TGTGCCAGCAGCTCCGGACAGTCACTCTATGGCTACACCTTC
d_call: .; j_call: TRBJ1-4; v_call: TRBV29-1; clone_size: .; cdr3_aa: CSVDRRQANEKLFF; cdr3_nt: TGCAGCGTTGACCGTCGGCAGGCTAATGAAAAACTGTTTTTT
d_call: .; j_call: TRBJ1-2; v_call: TRBV4-3; clone_size: .; cdr3_aa: CASSQDRQVHGYTF; cdr3_nt: TGCGCCAGCAGCCAAGATAGGCAGGTCCATGGCTACACCTTC
d_call: .; j_call: TRBJ1-5; v_call: TRBV5-1; clone_size: once; cdr3_aa: CASSPTGSTVEPQHF; cdr3_nt: TGCGCCAGCAGTCCTACCGGGAGCACGGTGGAACCCCAGCATTTT
d_call: .; j_call: TRBJ1-1; v_call: TRBV4-3; clone_size: once; cdr3_aa: CASSQDLQNTEAFF; cdr3_nt: TGCGCCAGCAGCCAAGATTTACAGAACACTGAAGCTTTCTTT
d_call: .; j_call: TRBJ1-3; v_call: TRBV6-5; clone_size: .; cdr3_aa: CAVKRGGGNTIYF; cdr3_nt: TGTGCCGTCAAAAGGGGTGGAGGAAACACCATATATTTT
d_call: TRBD2; j_call: TRBJ2-4; v_call: TRBV7-2; clone_size: once; cdr3_aa: CASSLTSGRLAKNIQYF; cdr3_nt: TGTGCCAGCAGCTTAACTAGCGGGAGGCTAGCCAAAAACATTCAGTACTTC
d_call: .; j_call: TRBJ2-1; v_call: TRBV29-1; clone_size: few; cdr3_aa: CSVEDWREIHNEQFF; cdr3_nt: TGCAGCGTTGAAGATTGGAGAGAAATCCACAATGAGCAGTTCTTC
d_call: .; j_call: TRBJ1-1; v_call: TRBV5-1; clone_size: .; cdr3_aa: CASSQVMNTEAFF; cdr3_nt: TGCGCCAGCAGCCAGGTCATGAACACTGAAGCTTTCTTT
d_call: .; j_call: TRBJ2-6; v_call: TRBV4-1; clone_size: .; cdr3_aa: CASSQDYGRVSSGANVLTF; cdr3_nt: TGCGCCAGCAGCCAAGATTATGGCAGGGTAAGCTCTGGGGCCAACGTCCTGACTTTC
d_call: TRBD2; j_call: TRBJ2-1; v_call: TRBV9; clone_size: .; cdr3_aa: CASSSTSGTNEQFF; cdr3_nt: TGTGCCAGCAGCTCTACTAGCGGGACTAATGAGCAGTTCTTC
d_call: TRBD2; j_call: TRBJ2-1; v_call: TRBV14; clone_size: .; cdr3_aa: CASSQVTSGSIYEQFF; cdr3_nt: TGTGCCAGCAGCCAAGTAACTAGCGGGAGTATCTATGAGCAGTTCTTC
d_call: TRBD2; j_call: TRBJ2-7; v_call: TRBV18; clone_size: .; cdr3_aa: CASSPRASGPGNYEQYF; cdr3_nt: TGTGCCAGCTCACCACGGGCTAGCGGGCCTGGAAACTACGAGCAGTACTTC
d_call: .; j_call: TRBJ2-2; v_call: TRBV5-4; clone_size: .; cdr3_aa: CASSSGQPFLNTGELFF; cdr3_nt: TGTGCCAGCAGCTCTGGGCAGCCTTTCTTGAACACCGGGGAGCTGTTTTTT
d_call: TRBD1; j_call: TRBJ1-1; v_call: TRBV19; clone_size: .; cdr3_aa: CATLEDRVGTEAFF; cdr3_nt: TGTGCCACGCTCGAGGACAGGGTCGGGACTGAAGCTTTCTTT
d_call: .; j_call: TRBJ2-1; v_call: TRBV30; clone_size: few; cdr3_aa: CAWSRSVYNEQFF; cdr3_nt: TGTGCCTGGAGCCGTAGCGTATACAATGAGCAGTTCTTC
d_call: .; j_call: TRBJ1-2; v_call: TRBV30; clone_size: .; cdr3_aa: CAWSPQGGYTF; cdr3_nt: TGTGCCTGGAGTCCCCAGGGAGGCTACACCTTC
d_call: TRBD2; j_call: TRBJ2-1; v_call: TRBV4-3; clone_size: .; cdr3_aa: CASSQDTGRGGNEQFF; cdr3_nt: TGCGCCAGCAGCCAAGATACCGGGAGGGGAGGCAATGAGCAGTTCTTC
d_call: TRBD1; j_call: TRBJ1-2; v_call: TRBV7-9; clone_size: .; cdr3_aa: CASSLTTGLRGYTF; cdr3_nt: TGTGCCAGCAGCTTAACGACAGGGTTACGGGGCTACACCTTC
d_call: TRBD2; j_call: TRBJ2-1; v_call: TRBV2; clone_size: .; cdr3_aa: CASRPKTSGSIYNEQFF; cdr3_nt: TGTGCCAGCAGGCCGAAGACTAGCGGGAGCATTTACAATGAGCAGTTCTTC
d_call: TRBD2; j_call: TRBJ2-7; v_call: TRBV7-2; clone_size: .; cdr3_aa: CASSFSRLALYEQYF; cdr3_nt: TGTGCCAGCAGCTTTAGTCGACTAGCGCTCTACGAGCAGTACTTC
d_call: .; j_call: TRBJ2-5; v_call: TRBV9; clone_size: .; cdr3_aa: CASSSLGLGGGETQYF; cdr3_nt: TGTGCCAGCAGCTCGTTAGGCCTGGGAGGGGGAGAGACCCAGTACTTC
d_call: TRBD1; j_call: TRBJ2-4; v_call: TRBV2; clone_size: once; cdr3_aa: CASSKTGGQGVTTKNIQYF; cdr3_nt: TGTGCCAGCAGCAAAACGGGGGGACAGGGGGTTACGACCAAAAACATTCAGTACTTC
d_call: .; j_call: TRBJ2-1; v_call: TRBV7-9; clone_size: .; cdr3_aa: CASSLGTYNEQFF; cdr3_nt: TGTGCCAGCAGCTTAGGTACCTACAATGAGCAGTTCTTC
d_call: TRBD1; j_call: TRBJ1-5; v_call: TRBV27; clone_size: .; cdr3_aa: CASSSRTGFLGNQPQHF; cdr3_nt: TGTGCCAGCAGTTCCCGGACAGGGTTTCTTGGCAATCAGCCCCAGCATTTT